These 25 T cell receptor beta chains originate from one sample sequenced in a study of healthy donors' naive CD4 and CD8 T cells (dated by TCRdb to the mid-2010s). TCRdb lists the instrument as 454 GS FLX Titanium. TCR libraries were built from around 0.5 ug of total RNA with a previously published linear amplification protocol. TCRdb reworked the public reads: Q25 trimming with fastp, MiXCR clone assembly, productive beta chains retained. Each entry is one CDR3 protein sequence, shown with its most common DNA and genes. For this sample there are about 180,000 distinct CDR3 sequences; around 80% appear just once. Clones ranked in the top ten supply more than 2% of the sample. What was sequenced was naive CD4+ and CD8+ T cells sorted from blood, pooled from several donors. Taken with the paper, the label for cell subset or site translates to: FACS-sorted naive CD4+ (CD45RO-CD45RA+) and naive CD8+ (CD45RA+CD27bright) T cells. The receptors originated from a pool of human donors in good health; the sample pools cells from several healthy donors.

The CDR3 DNA sequence: TGCAGCGCGGGACCGGACTCTGGAAACACCATATATTTT. Protein sequence: CSAGPDSGNTIYF. This chain links TRBV29-1 with TRBJ1-3; a possible D gene is TRBD1 (5 bases). Germline CDR1 and CDR2: SQVTM and ANQGSEA. The CDR3 sequence is 13 residues long. Trimming removed 7 bases at V and 0 bases at J, with 10 bases between.

This chain uses TRBV27 with TRBJ2-1; TRBD2 matches at 9 bases. V shed 5 bases, J shed 1 base, and the junction held 6 bases outside the gene matches. The CDR3 is 16 residues long. The germline CDR1 and CDR2 sequences are MNHEY and SMNVEV (reference sequence). CDR3 sequence: CASSPSSGDSYNEQFF. The CDR3 DNA sequence: TGTGCCAGCAGTCCCTCTAGCGGGGATTCCTACAATGAGCAGTTCTTC.

The chain employs TRBV29-1 and TRBJ1-2, with D possibly being TRBD1 (6 bases). Trimming left V 6 bases short and J 8 bases short, with 10 bases between. The CDR3 extends over 10 amino acids. Per germline, CDR1 SQVTM and CDR2 ANQGSEA. This chain's CDR3 is CSVHRDGYTF. The CDR3 DNA reads TGCAGCGTACACAGGGACGGCTACACCTTC.

The CDR3 region is CARTGGRGETEAFF. As DNA, the CDR3 is TGTGCCAGGACAGGGGGCAGAGGGGAGACTGAAGCTTTCTTT. This sequence joins TRBV27 and TRBJ1-1, with TRBD1 identical over 10 bases. Trimming at V came to 9 bases and at J to 5 bases, leaving 9 bases not matched to a gene. The CDR3 sequence is 14 residues long. Germline CDR1 is MNHEY and CDR2 is SMNVEV (reference sequence).

The chain joins TRBV29-1 to TRBJ2-6; D remains ambiguous. Germline CDR1 and CDR2: SQVTM and ANQGSEA. The V and J ends lost 6 bases and 1 base respectively, with 10 bases between them. The CDR3 consists of 14 residues. CDR3 in DNA: TGCAGCGTCGGGTCTCCGTCTGGGGCCAACGTCCTGACTTTC. As protein: CSVGSPSGANVLTF.

The chain employs TRBV7-8 and TRBJ2-5; unclear D gene. CDR1 and CDR2 from the germline V gene are SGHVS and FQNEAQ. CDR3 size: 16 residues. V lost 0 bases and J 1 base, leaving 12 bases between the germline ends. In DNA form, the CDR3 reads TGTGCCAGCAGCTTAGCGCGATGGCAGCTCCAAGAGACCCAGTACTTC. Translated, it gives CASSLARWQLQETQYF.

V and J are TRBV6-5 and TRBJ2-3, with D unclear. CDR1 and CDR2 (germline): MNHEY, SVGAGI. Between the trimmed V and J ends, which lost 0 bases and 6 bases, there was a span of 7 bases. CDR3 length equals 13 residues. The CDR3 here is CASSYSHWDTQYF. Written as DNA, the CDR3 is TGTGCCAGCAGTTACTCGCATTGGGATACGCAGTATTTT.

This sequence joins TRBV6-5 and TRBJ1-2; TRBD1 matches 7 bases. Germline V gene lookup returns CDR1 MNHEY and CDR2 SVGAGI. Losses at the gene ends were 5 bases for V and 2 bases for J; bases not matched to a gene: 5. The CDR3 is 14 amino acids. CDR3 nucleotides: TGTGCCAGCAGTCTACACAGGGGAAACTATGGCTACACCTTC. Its translation: CASSLHRGNYGYTF.

The chain couples TRBV10-3 to TRBJ1-1; D might be TRBD1 (5 bases). Germline CDR1 is ENHRY and CDR2 is SYGVKD. The CDR3 sequence is 16 residues long. Trimming removed 0 bases from V and 0 bases from J, with 11 bases in between. The CDR3 region is CAISESGTTMNTEAFF. The DNA of the CDR3 is TGTGCCATCAGTGAGTCGGGGACTACCATGAACACTGAAGCTTTCTTT.

This clonotype was found a few times. The chain is built from TRBV6-5 and TRBJ2-1, with unresolved D. The CDR3 has 15 residues. Germline V gene sequence: CDR1 MNHEY, CDR2 SVGAGI. Deletions cut 1 base from V and 7 bases from J, with 14 bases between. The CDR3 DNA sequence: TGTGCCAGCAGTTACTTCTCAGCTAATGGAAATGAGCAGTTCTTC. Translating gives CASSYFSANGNEQFF.

The chain links TRBV29-1 to TRBJ1-6, with D unclear. CDR3 size: 13 residues. The germline CDR1 and CDR2 sequences are SQVTM and ANQGSEA. V was clipped by 6 bases and J by 7 bases, with 13 bases between them. The CDR3 loop is CSVGDRTNSPLHF. DNA of the CDR3: TGCAGCGTGGGCGACCGGACGAATTCACCCCTCCACTTT.

The chain uses TRBV6-6 and TRBJ2-3, with TRBD2 as a possible D gene (6 bases). Germline CDR1 and CDR2: MNHNY and SVGAGI (reference sequence). The V end was cut by 2 bases, the J end by 2 bases, with 14 bases between. The CDR3 consists of 16 residues. The DNA of the CDR3 is TGTGCCAGCAGTTACAGGATCGGGAGCTCCACAGATACGCAGTATTTT. Its translation: CASSYRIGSSTDTQYF.

The chain links TRBV11-2 to TRBJ2-3; D is unresolved. The CDR3 covers 13 residues. V was clipped by 5 bases and J by 2 bases, with 8 bases between them. The V gene's germline CDR1 is SGHAT and CDR2 FQNNGV. CDR3 loop: CASSHPATDTQYF. CDR3 nucleotides: TGTGCCAGCAGCCACCCCGCCACAGATACGCAGTATTTT.

The chain employs TRBV10-3 and TRBJ1-1; D is unclear. Trimming removed 2 bases from V and 8 bases from J, with 12 bases in between. The CDR3 covers 13 residues. The germline gives CDR1 ENHRY, CDR2 SYGVKD. The DNA of the CDR3 is TGTGCCATCAGTGAGGTCGAAGGGCTCGAAGCTTTCTTT. Protein sequence: CAISEVEGLEAFF.

The DNA for the CDR3 is TGTGCCAGCAGTTCCCCCTTCAGACAGTATGAGCAGTTCTTC. Amino acids: CASSSPFRQYEQFF. The chain employs TRBV27 and TRBJ2-1, with D possibly matching TRBD1 (5 bases). The CDR3 covers 14 residues. Trimming stripped 4 bases from V and 8 bases from J, with 15 bases between. Per germline, CDR1 MNHEY and CDR2 SMNVEV (reference sequence).

This rearrangement joins TRBV5-1 to TRBJ1-2, with D maybe TRBD1 (5 bases). The V end lost 0 bases, the J end lost 7 bases, and 7 bases lay between the germline ends. This CDR3 spans 12 amino acids. Germline assignment: CDR1 SGHRS and CDR2 YFSETQ. CDR3 DNA sequence: TGCGCCAGCAGCTTGGCAGGGTTTGGCTACACCTTC. Translating gives CASSLAGFGYTF.

V and J are TRBV15 and TRBJ2-1; TRBD2 might be the D (6 bases). V was clipped by 0 bases and J by 6 bases, with 12 bases between them. Germline assignment: CDR1 LNHNV and CDR2 YYDKDF (reference sequence). This CDR3 is 15 amino acids long. The CDR3 region has the DNA TGTGCCACCAGCAGAGATCGGGAGTTGGGCAATGAGCAGTTCTTC. Amino acids: CATSRDRELGNEQFF.

The chain couples TRBV30 to TRBJ2-7; 11 bases fit TRBD2. The CDR3 is 14 residues long. Germline-derived CDR1 and CDR2 are GTSNPN and SVGIG (reference sequence). Losses at the gene ends were 1 base for V and 3 bases for J; bases not matched to a gene: 2. DNA for the CDR3: TGTGCCTGGAGTGCGACTAGCGGGAACTACGAGCAGTACTTC. It encodes CAWSATSGNYEQYF.

The chain recombines TRBV13 with TRBJ2-5, with TRBD1 matching over 7 bases. V lost 0 bases and J lost 2; bases outside the gene matches: 0. The CDR3 has 14 residues. From germline, CDR1 is PRHDT and CDR2 FYEKMQ (reference sequence). CDR3 loop: CASSLGTGQETQYF. In DNA form, the CDR3 reads TGTGCCAGCAGCTTAGGGACAGGGCAAGAGACCCAGTACTTC.

The chain employs TRBV28 and TRBJ1-1; 8 nucleotides line up with TRBD1. Trimming at V came to 3 bases and at J to 4 bases, leaving 10 bases not matched to a gene. The CDR3 covers 16 residues. Germline lookup yields CDR1 MDHEN and CDR2 SYDVKM. CDR3: CASSFNRWTGFTEAFF. The CDR3 nucleotides are TGTGCCAGCAGTTTTAACCGATGGACAGGGTTCACTGAAGCTTTCTTT.

The J gene is TRBJ2-1, the V gene TRBV29-1; tentative D call: TRBD1 (6 bases). V was trimmed by 5 bases and J by 6 bases, leaving 11 bases between them. The CDR3 length is 12 residues. Germline V gives CDR1 SQVTM, CDR2 ANQGSEA. The chain's CDR3 is CSVILQGNEQFF. The CDR3 coding sequence is TGCAGCGTTATACTACAGGGCAATGAGCAGTTCTTC.

The chain carries TRBV20-1 and TRBJ2-1; 7 bases agree with TRBD1. From germline, CDR1 is DFQATT and CDR2 SNEGSKA (reference sequence). CDR3 length: 13 amino acids. V lost 7 bases to trimming and J lost 0 bases; unmatched junction nucleotides: 3. The CDR3 region is CSGNRGSYNEQFF. CDR3 DNA sequence: TGCAGTGGGAACAGGGGCTCCTACAATGAGCAGTTCTTC.

The V and J genes are TRBV6-5 and TRBJ1-1; D not resolved. This CDR3 comprises 17 residues. The V end lost 2 bases, the J end lost 1 base, and 17 bases lay between the germline ends. The germline gives CDR1 MNHEY, CDR2 SVGAGI. CDR3 region: CASSYRPSWLRNTEAFF. For the CDR3, the DNA is TGTGCCAGCAGTTACCGGCCCAGCTGGTTGAGGAACACTGAAGCTTTCTTT.

This sequence joins TRBV7-2 and TRBJ1-6, with 8 positions matching TRBD1. V lost 5 bases, J lost 10 bases, and 10 bases stayed unmatched. There are 15 residues in the CDR3. CDR1 is SGHTA, CDR2 FQGNSA, per germline. The CDR3 sequence is CASSGQTGDRSPLHF. As DNA, the CDR3 is TGTGCCAGCAGCGGCCAGACAGGGGACAGGTCACCCCTCCACTTT.

A single count supports this clonotype. The V gene is TRBV12-3 or TRBV12-4, the J gene TRBJ2-1; D gene ambiguous. The CDR3 runs 12 residues. V gave up 7 bases and J gave up 8 bases, with 12 bases separating them. The chain's CDR3 is CASKIEGHEQFF. The CDR3 DNA follows: TGTGCCAGCAAGATAGAAGGGCATGAGCAGTTCTTC.